This T cell receptor (beta chain) comes out of a study of HIV-infected patients and healthy controls. Study-wide results and limits: Healthy control repertoires had roughly threefold more distinct CDR3s than untreated HIV+ repertoires, and higher Shannon diversity.

With regard to this clonotype: As yet, its antigen is unknown.

Roughly three months, about 14 weeks, into antiretroviral therapy, follow-up blood was collected. Whole blood was used without fractionation, so all unsorted peripheral T cells were included. The CDR3 length is 15 residues. CDR1 MDHEN and CDR2 SYDVKM come from the germline V gene. J gave up 3 bases and V 3 bases, and 5 bases lay outside the gene matches. Alpha and beta constant-region primers primed reverse transcription of approximately 500 ng RNA. Alpha and beta chain libraries were made separately by chain-specific third strand synthesis with multiplexing indices. One primer pair amplified all rearrangements per chain; each cDNA got molecular barcodes. Second strand synthesis was primed from the SP2 site. The library had 12-nucleotide molecular identifiers formed by two random hexamers joined together. TCRdb called the 5' RACE reads again in MiXCR, with one record for every CDR3 protein. This table holds 18,000 or so distinct CDR3 sequences, about 9% found once.

The TCR was taken from an adult with HIV infection. V and J are TRBV28 and TRBJ2-1; 7 positions agree with TRBD1. Sequencing used blood, obtained during antiretroviral therapy. The CDR3 coding sequence is TGTGCCAGCAGTTTCATAGGGACAGTCTACAATGAGCAGTTCTTC. It yields the protein CASSFIGTVYNEQFF.